This record looks at one TCR beta chain sequence and its context. This record belongs to a study of cytomegalovirus exposure and HLA in healthy donors. Profiled with immunoSEQ multiplex PCR; TCRdb holds only in-frame clones, not every one. The table shows about 64,000 clones, with roughly 96% occurring only once. Germline CDR1 is LGHNA and CDR2 is YSLEER. The ends were cut back, 3 bases at V and 3 bases at J, with 9 bases in the middle. CDR3 size: 14 residues. Source material: PBMCs. The receptor was isolated from a woman younger than 30 in good health and CMV-seropositive. This chain uses TRBV4-3 with TRBJ1-3; possibly TRBD1 for D (6 bases). In nucleotides, the CDR3 is TGCGCCAGCAGCCACGACAGGATTGGAAACACCATATATTTT. Encoded protein: CASSHDRIGNTIYF.